This TCR beta chain stems from a study of T cell responses to AZD1222 COVID-19 vaccine. Study-level points and caveats: Along spike, vaccine-associated CD4 TCRs were found throughout, with dominance at 160-218 and 743-854.

Clones were sequenced by immunoSEQ multiplex PCR, and TCRdb holds only the in-frame ones, with some missing. The data contain over 85,000 clones, roughly 86% of them seen just once; the ten biggest clones take up around a sixth. Note on this clone: The antigen is undetermined.

This material consisted of peripheral blood, taken 28 days after the second AZD1222 dose. The clonotype originates from an adult who received the AZD1222 COVID-19 vaccine.

The CDR3 protein is CASSLGPSESYEQYF. CDR3 coding DNA: TGCGCCAGCAGCTTGGGGCCTAGCGAATCCTACGAGCAGTACTTC. This chain joins TRBV5-1 and TRBJ2-7; possible D gene TRBD2, 6 bases. Germline-derived CDR1 and CDR2 are SGHRS and YFSETQ. V gave up 0 bases and J gave up 1 base, with 11 bases separating them. This CDR3 contains 15 residues.